Following are 27 T cell receptor beta chains from one sample sequenced in a study of T-cell memory formation after mild COVID-19. MiXCR was run by TCRdb on the 5' RACE reads, yielding one entry per CDR3 protein. The table records around 390,000 distinct CDR3 sequences, 15% to 20% of them present only once. Sequencing used PBMCs or a T cell subset sorted from them (not recorded which). The origin of the receptors is a man aged 18 to 29 who had mild COVID-19 (a few samples of this study predate the infection). Cell type and time point are not known.

The J gene is TRBJ1-3, the V gene TRBV10-3; D perhaps matches TRBD1 (5 bases). With 4 bases removed from V and 4 bases from J, the gap between germline ends came to 5 bases. The CDR3 runs to 12 residues. The germline gives CDR1 ENHRY, CDR2 SYGVKD. CDR3 coding DNA: TGTGCCATCAGTGGACAGGGAAACACCATATATTTT. Its protein is CAISGQGNTIYF.

Only a few counts were recorded for this clonotype. V usage is TRBV20-1 and J usage is TRBJ1-4, with 7 bases identical to TRBD1. Per germline, CDR1 DFQATT and CDR2 SNEGSKA (reference sequence). This CDR3 has 17 amino acids. V was clipped by 1 base and J by 2 bases; unmatched bases: 10. The CDR3 nucleotides read TGCAGTGCTAGAGTCCTGGACAGGCAAATCACTAATGAAAAACTGTTTTTT. It is translated as CSARVLDRQITNEKLFF.

In its sample, this clonotype was seen a few times. A much larger clonotype is one base distant, so this may be a read error. J is TRBJ1-4 and V is TRBV6-5, with TRBD1 identical over 9 bases. The ends lost 4 bases at V and 7 bases at J; junction bases unmatched: 7. The V gene's germline CDR1 is MNHEY and CDR2 SVGAGI. The length of the CDR3 is 15 residues. CDR3 coding DNA: TGTGCCAGCAGTTCCGGGACAGGGTTGGGTGAAAAACTGTTTTTT. It translates to CASSSGTGLGEKLFF.

This clonotype was found a few times. This rearrangement joins TRBV7-7 to TRBJ2-5; D remains ambiguous. CDR1 is SSHAT, CDR2 FNYEAQ, per germline (reference sequence). CDR3 length: 13 residues. The chain's CDR3 is CAKARAPQETQYF. Written as DNA, the CDR3 is TGTGCGAAGGCTCGGGCACCTCAAGAGACCCAGTACTTC.

The V gene is TRBV6-2 or TRBV6-3, the J gene TRBJ1-1, with D unresolved. This CDR3 spans 15 amino acids. The V end was cut by 2 bases, the J end by 2 bases, with 12 bases between. The germline V gene encodes CDR1 MNHEY and CDR2 SVGEGT. The CDR3 loop is CASSYGERPNTEAFF. The DNA for the CDR3 is TGTGCCAGCAGTTACGGGGAACGGCCCAACACTGAAGCTTTCTTT.

This clonotype was seen only a few times. V is TRBV27 and J is TRBJ2-2, with unresolved D. Trimming took off 5 bases at V and 6 bases at J, with 16 bases between the two ends. Per germline, CDR1 MNHEY and CDR2 SMNVEV (reference sequence). This CDR3 spans 15 amino acids. The CDR3 DNA is TGTGCCAGCAGTCGCAGACTGGGCTTGGCCGGGGAGCTGTTTTTT. Protein sequence: CASSRRLGLAGELFF.

In this sample, this clonotype turned up many times. The chain joins TRBV12-3 or TRBV12-4 to TRBJ2-7, with D perhaps being TRBD1 or TRBD2 (5 bases each). The CDR3 sequence is 13 residues long. V was clipped by 4 bases and J by 2 bases, with 9 bases between them. The CDR3, as DNA: TGTGCCAGCAGTTATAGGGGAGCCTACGAGCAGTACGTC. Translating gives CASSYRGAYEQYV.

This rearrangement joins TRBV10-3 to TRBJ2-7; a weak D match, TRBD2 (6 bases). This CDR3 comprises 13 residues. CDR1 is ENHRY, CDR2 SYGVKD, per germline. V shed 10 bases and J shed 0 bases, with 13 bases lying between them. CDR3 nucleotides: TGTGCCACCTTCGACGGGGGCTCCTACGAGCAGTACTTC. Translated: CATFDGGSYEQYF.

CDR3 DNA: TGTGCCAGCAGTTTAAGGTGGGATGGCTACACCTTC. It translates to CASSLRWDGYTF. The chain has TRBV28 and TRBJ1-2, with unresolved D. CDR1 is MDHEN, CDR2 SYDVKM, per germline. This CDR3 comprises 12 residues. Trimming cost V 2 bases and J 6 bases, with 7 bases left between them.

This clonotype was detected only a few times. The V and J genes are TRBV9 and TRBJ1-5; no reliable D call. CDR1 is SGDLS and CDR2 is YYNGEE in the germline V gene. Trimming took 0 bases from V and 6 from J, leaving 13 bases between them. This CDR3 comprises 15 residues. The DNA for the CDR3 is TGTGCCAGCAGCGTAGATGGGGTCCGCGCTCAGCCCCAGCATTTT. Protein product: CASSVDGVRAQPQHF.

J is TRBJ1-4 and V is TRBV6-5; D possibly corresponds to TRBD1 (6 bases). Germline V gene data show CDR1 as MNHEY and CDR2 as SVGAGI. There are 14 residues in the CDR3. Trimming removed 6 bases from V and 6 bases from J, with 14 bases in between. The CDR3 protein is CASRSGASHEKLFF. CDR3 coding DNA: TGTGCCAGCAGGTCAGGGGCGAGTCATGAAAAACTGTTTTTT.

The genes are TRBV20-1 and TRBJ2-5, with 11 bases aligning to TRBD2. The V segment lost 3 bases and the J segment 4 bases; nucleotides outside the gene matches: 7. Germline lookup yields CDR1 DFQATT and CDR2 SNEGSKA (reference sequence). The CDR3 is made up of 15 amino acids. The CDR3 DNA reads TGCAGTGCTAGTGATAGCGGGGGGGTAGGAGAGACCCAGTACTTC. It translates to CSASDSGGVGETQYF.

The chain joins TRBV6-1 to TRBJ2-7; no definite D call. Germline V gives CDR1 MNHNS, CDR2 SASEGT. CDR3 length: 13 amino acids. V was trimmed by 3 bases and J by 7 bases, leaving 13 bases between them. In DNA, the CDR3 is TGTGCCAGCAGTGAGCTCGCAGCGCGTGAGCAGTACGTC. It yields the protein CASSELAAREQYV.

The table lists this clonotype with many counts. The gene calls are TRBV4-3 and TRBJ2-7; TRBD1 matches at 8 bases. The V gene end was trimmed by 2 bases and the J gene end by 5 bases; junction bases not matched to a gene: 2. The length of the CDR3 is 13 residues. CDR1 and CDR2 from the germline V gene are LGHNA and YSLEER. In DNA form, the CDR3 reads TGCGCCAGCAGCCAAATGACAGGGGACGAGCAGTACTTC. Amino acids: CASSQMTGDEQYF.

This clonotype was seen repeatedly, ten times or more. The chain joins TRBV7-9 to TRBJ1-1, with a tentative D call TRBD1 (5 bases). This CDR3 comprises 15 residues. V shed 0 bases and J shed 1 base, with 9 bases lying between them. The germline gives CDR1 SEHNR, CDR2 FQNEAQ (reference sequence). The CDR3 region is CASSLAGARNTEAFF. The CDR3 coding sequence is TGTGCCAGCAGCTTAGCCGGGGCCCGGAACACTGAAGCTTTCTTT.

The gene calls are TRBV5-6 and TRBJ1-5; 8 bases are shared with TRBD1. Germline assignment: CDR1 SGHDT and CDR2 YYEEEE. Trimming removed 4 bases from V and 6 bases from J; junction bases left unmatched: 9. The CDR3 has 15 residues. CDR3 loop: CASSAGQAYSQPQHF. In DNA, the CDR3 is TGTGCCAGCAGCGCGGGACAGGCTTACAGTCAGCCCCAGCATTTT.

This clonotype was recorded many times. The V call is TRBV12-3 or TRBV12-4, the J call TRBJ2-1, with TRBD2 matching over 9 bases. Unmatched junction bases numbered 6, after V lost 5 bases and J lost 4 bases. The CDR3 sequence is 15 residues long. The DNA for the CDR3 is TGTGCCAGCAGTCTGCGACTAGCGGAGTACAATGAGCAGTTCTTC. Its translation: CASSLRLAEYNEQFF.

This clonotype was observed many times. This chain connects TRBV20-1 to TRBJ2-1; 11 bases line up with TRBD2. V shed 0 bases, J shed 9 bases, and the junction held 13 bases outside the gene matches. This CDR3 comprises 17 residues. Germline CDR1 DFQATT, CDR2 SNEGSKA (reference sequence). Here the CDR3 reads CSARDYELAGAPSEQFF. DNA for the CDR3: TGCAGTGCTAGAGATTATGAACTAGCGGGGGCCCCGTCTGAGCAGTTCTTC.

In its sample, this clonotype was seen many times. The chain recombines TRBV18 with TRBJ1-1, with no clear D. The germline V gene has CDR1 KGHSH and CDR2 LQKENI. Deletions cut 2 bases from V and 0 bases from J, with 1 base between. The CDR3 contains 12 residues. The CDR3 nucleotides read TGTGCCAGCTCACCAATGAACACTGAAGCTTTCTTT. This gives the protein CASSPMNTEAFF. Full variable domain (missing parts from reference TRBV18 and TRBJ1-1): NAGVMQNPRHLVRRRGQEARLRCSPMKGHSHVYWYRQLPEEGLKFMVYLQKENIIDESGMPKERFSAEFPKEGPSILRIQQVVRGDSAAYFCASSPMNTEAFFGQGTRLTVV.

This clonotype was seen more than once but under ten times. V usage is TRBV10-3 and J usage is TRBJ1-2, with D unresolved. The length of the CDR3 is 12 residues. Germline V gene lookup returns CDR1 ENHRY and CDR2 SYGVKD. The ends were cut back, 4 bases at V and 4 bases at J, with 7 bases in the middle. The CDR3 reads CAISGTVYGYTF. The DNA for the CDR3 is TGTGCCATCAGTGGGACCGTCTATGGCTACACCTTC.

This chain uses TRBV7-8 with TRBJ2-6; D ambiguous. Germline V gene lookup returns CDR1 SGHVS and CDR2 FQNEAQ. The CDR3 runs 15 residues. Trimming left V 4 bases short and J 1 base short, with 8 bases between. CDR3 amino acids: CASSYRRSGANVLTF. CDR3 bases: TGTGCCAGCAGCTACCGGAGATCTGGGGCCAACGTCCTGACTTTC.

This clonotype was counted ten times or more. The J gene is TRBJ1-5, the V gene TRBV6-5; 9 nucleotides align to TRBD1. The CDR3 is made up of 15 amino acids. The V segment lost 5 bases and the J segment 1 base; nucleotides outside the gene matches: 3. Germline lookup yields CDR1 MNHEY and CDR2 SVGAGI. CDR3 coding DNA: TGTGCCAGCAGTATCGGACAGGGGAGCAATCAGCCCCAGCATTTT. Its translation: CASSIGQGSNQPQHF.

The chain carries TRBV4-1 and TRBJ1-2; D not certain. CDR1 and CDR2 from the germline V gene are MGHRA and YSYEKL. This CDR3 has 13 residues. The V end lost 1 base, the J end lost 6 bases, and 9 bases lay between the germline ends. The CDR3 coding sequence is TGCGCCAGCAGCCAAGCAGTTACAAATGGCTACACCTTC. Its protein is CASSQAVTNGYTF.

This clonotype has a handful of counts. The CDR3 DNA is TGCAGCGTCGGTGAAACAGGGGGGACTAATGAAAAACTGTTTTTT. This codes for CSVGETGGTNEKLFF. The chain links TRBV29-1 to TRBJ1-4; 8 nucleotides match TRBD1. The ends lost 6 bases at V and 2 bases at J; junction bases unmatched: 8. The germline V gene has CDR1 SQVTM and CDR2 ANQGSEA. The CDR3 is made up of 15 amino acids.

The chain uses TRBV14 and TRBJ2-1, with D possibly being TRBD1 or TRBD2 (6 bases each). From germline, CDR1 is SGHDN and CDR2 FVKESK. The CDR3 spans 15 residues. Trimming left V 0 bases short and J 12 bases short, with 18 bases between. CDR3: CASSQDLRGGLGQFF. CDR3 DNA sequence: TGTGCCAGCAGCCAAGATCTCCGAGGGGGGTTAGGGCAGTTCTTC.

The CDR3 region has the DNA TGTGCCATCAGTCAGGGGGCAGGCGGGGGGGAAGATACGCAGTATTTT. As protein: CAISQGAGGGEDTQYF. The chain is built from TRBV10-3 and TRBJ2-3; perhaps TRBD2 as D (9 bases). Germline V gene sequence: CDR1 ENHRY, CDR2 SYGVKD. The CDR3 totals 16 residues. V lost 5 bases to trimming and J lost 5 bases, with 20 bases between them.

This rearrangement joins TRBV7-2 to TRBJ1-4; TRBD1 might be the D (6 bases). The germline V gene has CDR1 SGHTA and CDR2 FQGNSA. The CDR3 contains 15 residues. The V and J ends lost 5 bases and 5 bases respectively, with 15 bases between them. This CDR3 is CASSPSWTDNEKLFF. The CDR3 region has the DNA TGTGCCAGCAGCCCATCCTGGACAGACAATGAAAAACTGTTTTTT. Variable domain in full (rest from reference TRBV7-2 and TRBJ1-4): GAGVSQSPSNKVTEKGKDVELRCDPISGHTALYWYRQSLGQGLEFLIYFQGNSAPDKSGLPSDRFSAERTGGSVSTLTIQRTQQEDSAVYLCASSPSWTDNEKLFFGSGTQLSVL.